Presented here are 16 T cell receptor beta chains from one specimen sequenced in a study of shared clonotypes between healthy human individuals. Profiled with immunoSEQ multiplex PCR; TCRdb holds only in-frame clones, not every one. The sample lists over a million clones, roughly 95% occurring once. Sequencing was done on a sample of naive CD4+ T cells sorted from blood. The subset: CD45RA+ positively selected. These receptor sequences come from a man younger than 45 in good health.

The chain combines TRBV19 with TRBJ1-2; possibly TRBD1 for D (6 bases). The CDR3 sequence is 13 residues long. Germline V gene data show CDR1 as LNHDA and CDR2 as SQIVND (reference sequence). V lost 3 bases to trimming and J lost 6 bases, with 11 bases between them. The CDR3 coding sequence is TGTGCCAGTAGTATGGGGGCGGCGGATGGCTACACCTTC. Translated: CASSMGAADGYTF.

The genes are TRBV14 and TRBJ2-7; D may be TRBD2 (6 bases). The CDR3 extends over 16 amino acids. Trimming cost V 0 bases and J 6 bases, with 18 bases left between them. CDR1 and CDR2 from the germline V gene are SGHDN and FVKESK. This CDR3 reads CASSQDLGGSRGEQYF. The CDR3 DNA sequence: TGTGCCAGCAGCCAAGATCTAGGAGGGAGTCGTGGCGAGCAGTACTTC. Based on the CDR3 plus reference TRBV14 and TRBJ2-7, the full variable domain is EAGVTQFPSHSVIEKGQTVTLRCDPISGHDNLYWYRRVMGKEIKFLLHFVKESKQDESGMPNNRFLAERTGGTYSTLKVQPAELEDSGVYFCASSQDLGGSRGEQYFGPGTRLTVT.

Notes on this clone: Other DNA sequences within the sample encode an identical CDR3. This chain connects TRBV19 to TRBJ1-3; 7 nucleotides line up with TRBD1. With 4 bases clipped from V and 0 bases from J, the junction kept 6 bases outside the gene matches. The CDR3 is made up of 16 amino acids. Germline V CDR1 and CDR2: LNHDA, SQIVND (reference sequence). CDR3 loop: CASSTRTGLSGNTIYF. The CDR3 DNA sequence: TGTGCCAGTAGTACCCGGACAGGCCTCTCTGGAAACACCATATATTTT.

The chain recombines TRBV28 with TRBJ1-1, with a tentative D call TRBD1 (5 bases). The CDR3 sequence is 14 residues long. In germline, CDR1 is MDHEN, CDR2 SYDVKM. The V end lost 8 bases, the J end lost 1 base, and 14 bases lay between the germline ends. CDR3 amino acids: CASQTGTENTEAFF. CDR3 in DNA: TGTGCCAGCCAGACCGGGACGGAGAACACTGAAGCTTTCTTT.

The CDR3 region has the DNA TGCGCCAGCAGCCAAGATAGCAACCCAGGGACAGGGGGTAATGAGCAGTTCTTC. It codes for CASSQDSNPGTGGNEQFF. The chain couples TRBV4-3 to TRBJ2-1; 11 nucleotides agree with TRBD1. This CDR3 has 18 amino acids. With V trimmed by 0 bases and J by 7 bases, 11 bases remained unmatched. The germline gives CDR1 LGHNA, CDR2 YSLEER.

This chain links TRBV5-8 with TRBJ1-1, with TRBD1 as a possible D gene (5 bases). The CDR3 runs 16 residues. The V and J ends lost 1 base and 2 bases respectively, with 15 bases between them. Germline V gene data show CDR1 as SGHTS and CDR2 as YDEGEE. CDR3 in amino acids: CASSLFFGHSNTEAFF. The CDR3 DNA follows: TGTGCCAGCAGCTTGTTTTTCGGACACTCAAACACTGAAGCTTTCTTT.

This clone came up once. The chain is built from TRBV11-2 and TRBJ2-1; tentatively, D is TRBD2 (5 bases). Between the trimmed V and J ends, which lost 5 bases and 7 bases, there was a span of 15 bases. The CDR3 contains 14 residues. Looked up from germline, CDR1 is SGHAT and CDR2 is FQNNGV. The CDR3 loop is CASSLLGVRNEQFF. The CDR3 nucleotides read TGTGCCAGCAGCCTCCTCGGGGTTAGGAATGAGCAGTTCTTC.

CDR3 region: CASSSPGTGEREQYF. As DNA, the CDR3 is TGTGCCAGCAGCTCACCCGGGACAGGGGAGAGGGAGCAGTACTTC. This chain uses TRBV9 with TRBJ2-7; 10 positions agree with TRBD1. Germline trimming cut 4 bases from V and 7 bases from J; bases unmatched to any gene: 11. In germline, CDR1 is SGDLS, CDR2 YYNGEE. The CDR3 consists of 15 residues.

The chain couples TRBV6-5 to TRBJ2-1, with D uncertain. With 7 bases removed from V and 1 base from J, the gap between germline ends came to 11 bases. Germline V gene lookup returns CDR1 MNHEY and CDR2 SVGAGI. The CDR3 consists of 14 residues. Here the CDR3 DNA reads TGTGCCAGCAAGAAGGGATGGTCCTACAATGAGCAGTTCTTC. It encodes CASKKGWSYNEQFF.

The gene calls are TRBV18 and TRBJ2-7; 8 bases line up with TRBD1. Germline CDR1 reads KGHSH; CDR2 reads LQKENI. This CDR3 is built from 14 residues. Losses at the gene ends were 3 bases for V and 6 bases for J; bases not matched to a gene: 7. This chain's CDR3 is CASSPGTGHLEQYF. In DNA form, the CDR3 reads TGTGCCAGCTCACCCGGGACAGGCCACCTCGAGCAGTACTTC.

For the CDR3, the DNA is TGTGCCACGGGGACGCTAGCGGGAGGTGAGACCCAGTACTTC. Its translation: CATGTLAGGETQYF. J is TRBJ2-5 and V is TRBV6-1; 11 positions match TRBD2. The CDR3 extends over 14 amino acids. Germline trimming cut 10 bases from V and 5 bases from J; bases unmatched to any gene: 9. Germline values: CDR1 MNHNS, CDR2 SASEGT.

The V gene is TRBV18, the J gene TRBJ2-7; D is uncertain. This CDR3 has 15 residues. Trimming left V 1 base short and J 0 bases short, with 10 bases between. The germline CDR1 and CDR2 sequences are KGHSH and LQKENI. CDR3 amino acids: CASSPRPQSSYEQYF. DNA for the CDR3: TGTGCCAGCTCACCACGACCTCAGAGCTCCTACGAGCAGTACTTC.

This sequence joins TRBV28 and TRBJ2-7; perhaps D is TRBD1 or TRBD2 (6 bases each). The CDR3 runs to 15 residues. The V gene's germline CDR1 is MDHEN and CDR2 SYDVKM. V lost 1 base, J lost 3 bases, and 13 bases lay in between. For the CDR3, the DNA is TGTGCCAGCAGTTTATATAAGGGGGGAAACTACGAGCAGTACTTC. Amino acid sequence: CASSLYKGGNYEQYF. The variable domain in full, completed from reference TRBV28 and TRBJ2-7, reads DVKVTQSSRYLVKRTGEKVFLECVQDMDHENMFWYRQDPGLGLRLIYFSYDVKMKEKGDIPEGYSVSREKKERFSLILESASTNQTSMYLCASSLYKGGNYEQYFGPGTRLTVT.

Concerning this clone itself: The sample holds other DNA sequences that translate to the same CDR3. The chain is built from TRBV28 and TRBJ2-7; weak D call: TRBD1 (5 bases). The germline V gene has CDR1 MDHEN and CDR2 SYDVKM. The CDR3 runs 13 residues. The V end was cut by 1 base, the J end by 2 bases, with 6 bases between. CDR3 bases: TGTGCCAGCAGTTTATTAGGGGCCTACGAGCAGTACTTC. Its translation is CASSLLGAYEQYF.

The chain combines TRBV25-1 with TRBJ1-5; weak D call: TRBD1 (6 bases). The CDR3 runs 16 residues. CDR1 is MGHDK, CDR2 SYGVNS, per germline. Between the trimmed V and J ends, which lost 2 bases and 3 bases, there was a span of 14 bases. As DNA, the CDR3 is TGTGCCAGCAGTGAACCCCTGGGGGGGCCCAATCAGCCCCAGCATTTT. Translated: CASSEPLGGPNQPQHF.

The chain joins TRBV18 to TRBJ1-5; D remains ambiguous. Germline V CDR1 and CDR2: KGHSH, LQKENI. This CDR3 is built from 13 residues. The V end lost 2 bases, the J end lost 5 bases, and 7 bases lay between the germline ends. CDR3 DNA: TGTGCCAGCTCACCAAATTCGGATCAGCCCCAGCATTTT. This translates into CASSPNSDQPQHF.